The next 13 T cell receptor beta chains were all read from a single sample in a study of CD8+CD57+ T cells in acquired aplastic anemia. The patients chosen for sequencing had shown expansion of CD8+CD57+ cells (detected by flow cytometry). Genomic DNA acted as the template from which TCR beta VDJ combination and CDR3 sequence profiling were carried out. Via MiXCR, TCRdb re-called the reads, giving one row per CDR3 protein. The table includes 50,000 or so distinct CDR3 sequences, around 57% detected once. The sequenced sample was sorted CD4+, CD8+, or CD8+CD57+ T cells (not recorded which) from PBMCs. The origin of the receptors is a human donor with aplastic anemia.

The rearrangement joins TRBV5-4 to TRBJ2-1; 10 bases match TRBD2. Germline V lookup: CDR1 SGHNT, CDR2 YYREEE (reference sequence). The CDR3 is 15 residues long. The J segment lost 7 bases and the V segment lost 0 bases, leaving 4 bases of the junction unmatched. The CDR3 nucleotides read TGTGCCAGCAGCTTGGGTGTGACTAGCGGGAATGAGCAGTTCTTC. It encodes CASSLGVTSGNEQFF.

J is TRBJ2-7 and V is TRBV7-9, with 11 nucleotides matching TRBD1. Germline CDR1 SEHNR, CDR2 FQNEAQ (reference sequence). V lost 4 bases to trimming and J lost 7 bases; unmatched junction nucleotides: 6. The length of the CDR3 is 14 residues. The CDR3 here is CASSSRDRGTEQYF. The CDR3 coding sequence is TGTGCCAGCAGCTCTAGGGACAGGGGGACGGAGCAGTACTTC.

Many counts were recorded for this clonotype. The chain couples TRBV4-2 to TRBJ2-3, with 7 bases matching TRBD2. V lost 4 bases and J lost 4; bases outside the gene matches: 8. Germline V gene data show CDR1 as LGHNA and CDR2 as YNFKEQ. This CDR3 is built from 15 residues. The CDR3 loop reads CASSPPEAGSDTQYF. The CDR3 bases are TGTGCCAGCAGCCCCCCAGAAGCGGGGTCAGATACGCAGTATTTT.

This chain links TRBV5-6 with TRBJ2-1, with TRBD1 as a possible D gene (6 bases). Germline V lookup: CDR1 SGHDT, CDR2 YYEEEE. The CDR3 runs 13 residues. Trimming cost V 6 bases and J 4 bases, with 11 bases left between them. The CDR3 coding sequence is TGTGCCAGCACTGGACAGAATTACAATGAGCAGTTCTTC. Translated: CASTGQNYNEQFF.

Note on this clonotype: No conserved phenylalanine or tryptophan ends this CDR3, so it is likely a read error. This sequence joins TRBV2 and TRBJ2-2; D is possibly TRBD2 (5 bases). CDR1 is SNHLY and CDR2 is FYNNEI in the germline V gene. Trimming took off 10 bases at V and 5 bases at J, with 23 bases between the two ends. The CDR3 loop spans 16 amino acids. The CDR3, as DNA: TGTGCCACCATCTCTGTCGACCGGGGAAGGACCGGGGAGCTGTTTCTT. Translating it yields CATISVDRGRTGELFL.

This clonotype showed up many times. The gene calls are TRBV11-2 and TRBJ2-7; tentative D call: TRBD2 (5 bases). V lost 1 base and J lost 2, with 12 bases in between. This CDR3 comprises 15 residues. The germline V gene encodes CDR1 SGHAT and CDR2 FQNNGV. DNA for the CDR3: TGTGCCAGCAGCTTAGTTTCCGGGATCGCCTACGAGCAGTACTTC. Protein product: CASSLVSGIAYEQYF.

This clonotype has only one observation. The genes are TRBV15 and TRBJ1-1; possible D gene TRBD1, 5 bases. Germline lookup yields CDR1 LNHNV and CDR2 YYDKDF (reference sequence). The length of the CDR3 is 18 residues. V was cut by 0 bases and J by 0 bases, with 17 bases left in between. The CDR3 nucleotides are TGTGCCACCAGCAGAGAGGTATTAGGGGAGACGATGAACACTGAAGCTTTCTTT. Its translation: CATSREVLGETMNTEAFF.

This rearrangement joins TRBV28 to TRBJ2-2; D may correspond to TRBD1 or TRBD2 (7 bases each). The V gene's germline CDR1 is MDHEN and CDR2 SYDVKM. This CDR3 spans 15 amino acids. The V and J ends lost 6 bases and 4 bases respectively, with 15 bases between them. In nucleotides, the CDR3 is TGTGCCAGCAGGTCAGGGGGGGCGGTCACCGGGGAGCTGTTTTTT. Translated: CASRSGGAVTGELFF.

The V call is TRBV7-6, the J call TRBJ2-5, with TRBD2 as a possible D gene (7 bases). V was cut by 4 bases and J by 5 bases, with 11 bases left in between. Germline V lookup: CDR1 SGHVS, CDR2 FNYEAQ. The CDR3 sequence is 13 residues long. CDR3 region: CASSSRGGETQYF. DNA of the CDR3: TGTGCCAGCAGCTCGAGGGGGGGTGAGACCCAGTACTTC.

In its sample, this clonotype is medium-sized. This sequence joins TRBV2 and TRBJ1-6; no reliable D call. V was shortened by 6 bases and J by 0 bases, with 6 bases between the two germline ends. The CDR3 is made up of 14 amino acids. CDR1 SNHLY and CDR2 FYNNEI come from the germline V gene. The CDR3 DNA sequence: TGTGCCAGCAGACAGAGCTCCTATAATTCACCCCTCCACTTT. Translated: CASRQSSYNSPLHF. Combining the CDR3 with reference TRBV2 and TRBJ1-6 gives the whole variable domain EPEVTQTPSHQVTQMGQEVILRCVPISNHLYFYWYRQILGQKVEFLVSFYNNEISEKSEIFDDQFSVERPDGSNFTLKIRSTKLEDSAMYFCASRQSSYNSPLHFGNGTRLTVT.

The chain employs TRBV6-5 and TRBJ2-1, with a possible D match to TRBD2 (6 bases). Germline V CDR1 and CDR2: MNHEY, SVGAGI. Trimming took 0 bases from V and 2 from J, leaving 11 bases between them. This CDR3 is 16 amino acids long. The CDR3 here is CASSYSTGVAYNEQFF. CDR3 DNA: TGTGCCAGCAGTTACTCGACGGGGGTCGCCTACAATGAGCAGTTCTTC.

Note on this clonotype: A single base separates this from a much larger clone, so it may be a read error. Because it lacks the conserved phenylalanine or tryptophan at the end, this CDR3 is likely a read error. V and J are TRBV7-9 and TRBJ2-2; either TRBD1 or TRBD2 may supply D (5 bases each). Germline V gene data show CDR1 as SEHNR and CDR2 as FQNEAQ (reference sequence). The ends were cut back, 11 bases at V and 2 bases at J, with 18 bases in the middle. CDR3 length equals 15 residues. The CDR3 DNA follows: TGTGCCTACCCCGGGACCGGACCTAACACCGGGGAGCTGTTTTCT. Its translation is CAYPGTGPNTGELFS.

The V call is TRBV20-1, the J call TRBJ2-5; perhaps TRBD1 as D (5 bases). V was trimmed by 3 bases and J by 5 bases, leaving 13 bases between them. The V gene's germline CDR1 is DFQATT and CDR2 SNEGSKA (reference sequence). The CDR3 sequence is 13 residues long. In DNA, the CDR3 is TGCAGTGCTAGTAAGACAGTTAGGGAGACCCAGTACTTC. Its protein is CSASKTVRETQYF.